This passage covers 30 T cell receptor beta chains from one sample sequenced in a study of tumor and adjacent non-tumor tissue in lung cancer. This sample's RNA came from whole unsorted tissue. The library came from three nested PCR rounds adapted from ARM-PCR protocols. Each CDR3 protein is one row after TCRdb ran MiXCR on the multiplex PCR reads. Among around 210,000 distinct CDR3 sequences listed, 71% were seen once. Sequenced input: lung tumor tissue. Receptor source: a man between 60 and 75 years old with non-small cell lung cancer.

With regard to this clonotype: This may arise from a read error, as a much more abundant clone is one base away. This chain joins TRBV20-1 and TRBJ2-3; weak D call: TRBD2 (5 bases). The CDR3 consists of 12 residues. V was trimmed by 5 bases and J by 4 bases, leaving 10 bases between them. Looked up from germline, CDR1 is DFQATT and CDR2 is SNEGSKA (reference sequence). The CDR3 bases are TGCAGTGCTGCGAGCGGTTCAGATACGCAGTATTTT. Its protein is CSAASGSDTQYF.

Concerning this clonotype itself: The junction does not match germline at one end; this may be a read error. CDR3 region: CASSLLGREDTF. The CDR3 nucleotides read TGTGCGAGCAGCTTATTGGGGCGTGAAGACACCTTC. The V and J genes are TRBV11-2 and TRBJ1-2; TRBD1 is a possible D gene (5 bases). Germline CDR1 is SGHAT and CDR2 is FQNNGV. CDR3 length: 12 residues.

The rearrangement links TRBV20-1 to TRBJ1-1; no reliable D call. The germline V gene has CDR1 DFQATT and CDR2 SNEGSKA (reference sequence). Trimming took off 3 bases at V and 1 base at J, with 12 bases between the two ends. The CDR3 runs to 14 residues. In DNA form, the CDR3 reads TGCAGTGCTAGGTACCCGGACCGGAACACTGAAGCTTTCTTT. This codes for CSARYPDRNTEAFF.

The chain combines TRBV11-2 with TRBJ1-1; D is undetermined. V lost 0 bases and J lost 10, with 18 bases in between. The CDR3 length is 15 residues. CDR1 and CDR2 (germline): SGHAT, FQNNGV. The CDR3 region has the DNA TGTGCCAGCAGCTTAGAAATCAGTGGACTCGCTGGAGCTTTCTTT. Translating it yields CASSLEISGLAGAFF.

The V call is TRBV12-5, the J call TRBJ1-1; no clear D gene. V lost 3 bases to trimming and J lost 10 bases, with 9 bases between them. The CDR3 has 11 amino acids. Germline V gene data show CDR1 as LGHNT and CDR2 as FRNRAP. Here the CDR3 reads CASGFCLAAFF. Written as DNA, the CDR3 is TGTGCTAGTGGTTTTTGTCTCGCAGCTTTCTTT.

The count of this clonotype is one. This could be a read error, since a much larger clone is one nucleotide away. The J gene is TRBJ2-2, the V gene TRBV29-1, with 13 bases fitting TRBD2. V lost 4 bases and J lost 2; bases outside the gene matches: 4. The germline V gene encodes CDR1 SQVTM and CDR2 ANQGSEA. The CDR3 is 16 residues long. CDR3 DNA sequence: TGCAGCGTTGGTAGACTAGCGGGAGGAAACACCGGGGAGCTGTTTTTT. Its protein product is CSVGRLAGGNTGELFF.

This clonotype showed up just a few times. CDR3 residues: CASSFLDASIKEQYF. CDR3 sequence (DNA): TGTGCCAGCAGCTTCCTGGACGCCAGTATAAAGGAGCAGTACTTC. The J gene is TRBJ2-7, the V gene TRBV5-6; D unresolved. The V and J ends lost 2 bases and 7 bases respectively, with 19 bases between them. The length of the CDR3 is 15 residues. Germline V gives CDR1 SGHDT, CDR2 YYEEEE. Filled out from reference TRBV5-6 and TRBJ2-7, the complete variable domain reads DAGVTQSPTHLIKTRGQQVTLRCSPKSGHDTVSWYQQALGQGPQFIFQYYEEEERQRGNFPDRFSGHQFPNYSSELNVNALLLGDSALYLCASSFLDASIKEQYFGPGTRLTVT.

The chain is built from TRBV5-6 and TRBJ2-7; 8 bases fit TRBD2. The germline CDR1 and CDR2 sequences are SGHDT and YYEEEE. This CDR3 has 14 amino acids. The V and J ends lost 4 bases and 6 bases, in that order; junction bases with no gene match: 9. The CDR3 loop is CASSAAGGGSEQYF. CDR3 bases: TGTGCCAGCAGCGCGGCCGGGGGGGGGTCCGAGCAGTACTTC.

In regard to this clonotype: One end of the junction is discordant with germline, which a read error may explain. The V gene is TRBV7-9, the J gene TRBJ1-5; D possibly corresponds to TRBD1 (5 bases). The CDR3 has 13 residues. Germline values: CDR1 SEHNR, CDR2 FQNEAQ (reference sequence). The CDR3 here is CASSLASGQPQHF. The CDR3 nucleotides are TGTGCCAGCAGTTTAGCTTCAGGGCAGCCCCAGCATTTT. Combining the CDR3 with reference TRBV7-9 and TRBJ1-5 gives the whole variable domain DTGVSQNPRHKITKRGQNVTFRCDPISEHNRLYWYRQTLGQGPEFLTYFQNEAQLEKSRLLSDRFSAERPKGSFSTLEIQRTEQGDSAMYLCASSLASGQPQHFGDGTRLSIL.

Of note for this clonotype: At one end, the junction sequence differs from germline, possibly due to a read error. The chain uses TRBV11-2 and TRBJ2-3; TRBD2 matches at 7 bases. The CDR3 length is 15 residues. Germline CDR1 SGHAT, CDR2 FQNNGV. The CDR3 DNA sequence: TGTGCCAGCAGCTTAACCGGGGGGTTGACAGATAAGCAGTATTTT. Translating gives CASSLTGGLTDKQYF.

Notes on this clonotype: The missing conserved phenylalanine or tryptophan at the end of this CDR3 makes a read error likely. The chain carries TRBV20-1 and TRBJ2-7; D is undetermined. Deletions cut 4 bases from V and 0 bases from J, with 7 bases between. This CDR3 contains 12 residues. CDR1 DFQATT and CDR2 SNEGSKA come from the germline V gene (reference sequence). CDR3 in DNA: TGCAGTGCTATGGTTCCCTCCTACGAGCAGTACTTA. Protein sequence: CSAMVPSYEQYL.

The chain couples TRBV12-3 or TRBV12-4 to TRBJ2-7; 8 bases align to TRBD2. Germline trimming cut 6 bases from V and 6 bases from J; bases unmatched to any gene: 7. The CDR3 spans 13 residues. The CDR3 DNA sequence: TGTGCCAGCAGCCGGCGGACTAGCAGCGAGCAGTACTTC. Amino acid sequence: CASSRRTSSEQYF.

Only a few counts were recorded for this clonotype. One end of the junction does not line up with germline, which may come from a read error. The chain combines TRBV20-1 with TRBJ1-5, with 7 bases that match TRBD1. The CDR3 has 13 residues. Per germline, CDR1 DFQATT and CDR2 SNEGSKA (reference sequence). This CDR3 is CSASRDSNQTQHF. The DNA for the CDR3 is TGCAGTGCTAGCCGGGACAGCAATCAGACCCAGCATTTT.

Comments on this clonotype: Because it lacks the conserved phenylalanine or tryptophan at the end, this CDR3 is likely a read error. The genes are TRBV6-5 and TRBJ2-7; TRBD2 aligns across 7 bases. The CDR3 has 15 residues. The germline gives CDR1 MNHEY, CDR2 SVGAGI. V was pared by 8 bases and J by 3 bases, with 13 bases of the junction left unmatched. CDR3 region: CASGNGGVTRYEQYY. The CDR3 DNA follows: TGTGCCAGCGGTAATGGGGGGGTCACTCGCTACGAGCAGTACTAC.

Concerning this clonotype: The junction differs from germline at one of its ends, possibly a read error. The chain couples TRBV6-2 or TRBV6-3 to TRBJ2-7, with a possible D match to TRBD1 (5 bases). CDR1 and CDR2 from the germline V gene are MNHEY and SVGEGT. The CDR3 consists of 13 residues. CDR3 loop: CASRGATYYEQYF. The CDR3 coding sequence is TGTGCCAGCAGAGGGGCAACCTACTACGAGCAATACTTC.

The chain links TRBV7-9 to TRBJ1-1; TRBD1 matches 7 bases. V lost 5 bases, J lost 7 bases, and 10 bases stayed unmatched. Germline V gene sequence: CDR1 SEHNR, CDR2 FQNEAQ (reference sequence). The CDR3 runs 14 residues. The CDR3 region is CASSPRRQGDEAFF. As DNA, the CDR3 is TGTGCCAGCAGCCCACGTAGACAGGGCGATGAAGCTTTCTTT.

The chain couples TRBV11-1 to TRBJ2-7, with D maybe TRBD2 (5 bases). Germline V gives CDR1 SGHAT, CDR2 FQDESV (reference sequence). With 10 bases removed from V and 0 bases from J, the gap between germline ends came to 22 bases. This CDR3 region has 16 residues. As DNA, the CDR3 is TGTGCCAACAGTTTAGCGATTCGTGAGAACTCCTACGAGCAGTACTTC. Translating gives CANSLAIRENSYEQYF. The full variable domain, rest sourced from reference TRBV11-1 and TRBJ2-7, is EAEVAQSPRYKITEKSQAVAFWCDPISGHATLYWYRQILGQGPELLVQFQDESVVDDSQLPKDRFSAERLKGVDSTLKIQPAELGDSAMYLCANSLAIRENSYEQYFGPGTRLTVT.

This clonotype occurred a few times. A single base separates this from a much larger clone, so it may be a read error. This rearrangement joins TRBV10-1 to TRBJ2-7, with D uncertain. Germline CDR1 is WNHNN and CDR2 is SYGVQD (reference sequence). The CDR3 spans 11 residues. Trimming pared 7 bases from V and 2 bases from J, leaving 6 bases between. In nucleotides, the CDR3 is TGCGCCAGCAATGAAGCCTACGAGCAGTACTTC. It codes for CASNEAYEQYF.

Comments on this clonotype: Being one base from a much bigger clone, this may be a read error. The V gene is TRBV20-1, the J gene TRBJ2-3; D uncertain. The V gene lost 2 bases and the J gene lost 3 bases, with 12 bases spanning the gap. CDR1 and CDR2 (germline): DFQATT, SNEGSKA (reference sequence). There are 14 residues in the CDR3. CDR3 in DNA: TGCAGTGCTAGACCGGCGGTCGGAACAGATACGCAGTATTTT. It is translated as CSARPAVGTDTQYF.

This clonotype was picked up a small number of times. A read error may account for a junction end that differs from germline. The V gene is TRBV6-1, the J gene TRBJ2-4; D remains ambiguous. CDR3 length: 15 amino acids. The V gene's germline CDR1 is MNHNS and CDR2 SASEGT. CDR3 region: CANTIGTQAKNIQYF. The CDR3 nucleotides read TGTGCCAACACGATCGGTACCCAAGCCAAAAATATTCAGTACTTC.

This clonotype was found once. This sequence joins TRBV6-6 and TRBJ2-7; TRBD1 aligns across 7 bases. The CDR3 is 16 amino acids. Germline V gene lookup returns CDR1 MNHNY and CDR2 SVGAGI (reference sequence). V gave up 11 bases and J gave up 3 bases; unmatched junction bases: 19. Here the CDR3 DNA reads TGTGCCGGCACCGATTCCTCGGGGACAGTCCTCTACGAGCAGTACTTC. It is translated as CAGTDSSGTVLYEQYF.

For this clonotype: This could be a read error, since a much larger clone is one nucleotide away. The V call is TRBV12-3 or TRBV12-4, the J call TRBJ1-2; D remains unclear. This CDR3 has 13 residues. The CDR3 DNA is TGTGCCAGCAGCTTGTTCCGCGACTATGGCTACAACTTC. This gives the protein CASSLFRDYGYNF.

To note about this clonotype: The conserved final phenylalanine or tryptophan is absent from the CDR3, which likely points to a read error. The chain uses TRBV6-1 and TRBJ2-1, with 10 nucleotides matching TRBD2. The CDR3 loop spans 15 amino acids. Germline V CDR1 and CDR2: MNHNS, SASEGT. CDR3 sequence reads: CDSSELAGTNNEQFL. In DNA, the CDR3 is TGTGACAGCAGTGAACTAGCGGGAACAAACAATGAGCAGTTCCTC.

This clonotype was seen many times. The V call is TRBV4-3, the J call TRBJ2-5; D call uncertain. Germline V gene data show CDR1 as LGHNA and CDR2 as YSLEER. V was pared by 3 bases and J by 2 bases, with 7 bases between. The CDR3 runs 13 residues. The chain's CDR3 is CASSQTFQETQYF. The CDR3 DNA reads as TGCGCCAGCAGCCAGACTTTTCAAGAGACCCAGTACTTC.

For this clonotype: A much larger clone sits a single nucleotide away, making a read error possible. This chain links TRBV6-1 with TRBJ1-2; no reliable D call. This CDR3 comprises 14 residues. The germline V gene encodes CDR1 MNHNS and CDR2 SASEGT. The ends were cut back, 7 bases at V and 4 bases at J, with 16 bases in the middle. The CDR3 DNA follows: TGTGCCAGCAATGCTGCGGACGGAATCTATGGCTACACCTTC. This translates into CASNAADGIYGYTF.

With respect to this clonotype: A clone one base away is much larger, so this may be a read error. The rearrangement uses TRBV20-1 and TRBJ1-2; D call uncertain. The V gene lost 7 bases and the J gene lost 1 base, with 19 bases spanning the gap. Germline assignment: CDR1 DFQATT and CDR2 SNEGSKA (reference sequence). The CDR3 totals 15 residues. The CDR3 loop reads CSVRPPGSFNYGYTF. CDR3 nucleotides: TGCAGTGTCAGACCGCCGGGAAGTTTTAACTATGGCTACACCTTC.

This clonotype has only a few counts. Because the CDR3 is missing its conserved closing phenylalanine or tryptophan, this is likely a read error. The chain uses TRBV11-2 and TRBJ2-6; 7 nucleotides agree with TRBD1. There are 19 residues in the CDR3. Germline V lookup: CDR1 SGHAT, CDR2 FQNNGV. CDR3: CASSLVPKDRPSGANVLTL. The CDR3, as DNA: TGTGCCAGCAGCTTAGTTCCAAAGGACAGGCCTTCTGGGGCCAACGTTCTGACTTTA.

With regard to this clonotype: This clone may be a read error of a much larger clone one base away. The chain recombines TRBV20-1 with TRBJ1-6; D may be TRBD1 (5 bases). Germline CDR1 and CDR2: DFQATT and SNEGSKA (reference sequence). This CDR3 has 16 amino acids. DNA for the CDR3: TGCAGTTCTAGAGATCCCCGCAGGGAGGGTAATTCACCCCTCCACTTT. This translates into CSSRDPRREGNSPLHF.

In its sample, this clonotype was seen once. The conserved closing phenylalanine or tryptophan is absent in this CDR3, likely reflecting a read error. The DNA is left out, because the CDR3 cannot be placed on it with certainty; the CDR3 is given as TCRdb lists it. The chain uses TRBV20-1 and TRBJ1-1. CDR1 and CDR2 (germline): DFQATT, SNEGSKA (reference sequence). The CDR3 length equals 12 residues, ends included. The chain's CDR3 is CSAHSGNTETFI.

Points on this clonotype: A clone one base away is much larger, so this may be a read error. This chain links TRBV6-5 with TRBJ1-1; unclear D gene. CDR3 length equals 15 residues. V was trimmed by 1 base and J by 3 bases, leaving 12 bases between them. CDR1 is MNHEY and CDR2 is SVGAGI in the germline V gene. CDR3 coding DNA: TGTGCCAGCAGTTACTTGACCGCCTGGGACACTGAAGCTTTCTTT. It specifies CASSYLTAWDTEAFF.